This is a list of T cell receptor beta chains from one sample in a study of blood T cell repertoires in COVID-19. Method: immunoSEQ multiplex PCR; TCRdb's copy keeps in-frame clones and lacks some. Of tens of thousands of clones in the sample, roughly 86% were seen once. The sample was peripheral blood. Receptor source: a man aged 60 to 75 with acute or convalescent COVID-19. CDR3s include the opening cysteine and the closing phenylalanine or tryptophan. The order of the fields is J gene, V gene, CDR3 protein.

J: TRBJ1-1
V: TRBV19
CDR3: CASSYRATEAFF

J: TRBJ2-3
V: TRBV4-1
CDR3: CASSLAASGDTDTQYF

J: TRBJ2-5
V: TRBV4-3
CDR3: CASSQTSVGTQYF

J: TRBJ1-5
V: TRBV7-2
CDR3: CASSTQGASNQPQHF

J: TRBJ1-2
V: TRBV12-3/TRBV12-4
CDR3: CASSLRQNYGYTF

J: TRBJ2-1
V: TRBV6-1
CDR3: CASRSRGYNEQFF

J: TRBJ1-4
V: TRBV6-5
CDR3: CASSRREGEKLFF

J: TRBJ2-5
V: TRBV29-1
CDR3: CSVATSGGNQETQYF

J: TRBJ1-3
V: TRBV7-2
CDR3: CASSPIDRGRNTIYF

J: TRBJ1-2
V: TRBV3-1/TRBV3-2
CDR3: CASSHTGTTPRGGYTF

J: TRBJ2-3
V: TRBV7-2
CDR3: CASSFGTGQYF

J: TRBJ2-5
V: TRBV28
CDR3: CASTSGNQETQYF

J: TRBJ1-1
V: TRBV4-2
CDR3: CASSQEGGNTEAFF

J: TRBJ1-5
V: TRBV30
CDR3: CAWGSADQPQHF

J: TRBJ1-1
V: TRBV12-5
CDR3: CASGLGPYGVGETEAFF

J: TRBJ1-6
V: TRBV7-2
CDR3: CASSLVGTENSPLHF

J: TRBJ1-1
V: TRBV11-1
CDR3: CASSLRPGDTEAFF

J: TRBJ2-2
V: TRBV7-7
CDR3: CASSLDPSGRANTGELFF

J: TRBJ1-4
V: TRBV5-8
CDR3: CASSFAGTANEKLFF

J: TRBJ2-7
V: TRBV3-1/TRBV3-2
CDR3: CASSQEGAGGSFEQYF

J: TRBJ2-3
V: TRBV7-9
CDR3: CATPQVGNPPYF

J: TRBJ2-3
V: TRBV3-1/TRBV3-2
CDR3: CASSQPAGGGADTQYF

J: TRBJ2-1
V: TRBV5-1
CDR3: CASSLDTGSGNEQFF

J: TRBJ1-6
V: TRBV19
CDR3: CASSTQKGGRVGSPLHF

J: TRBJ1-1
V: TRBV21-1
CDR3: CASSTTGGEAFF

J: TRBJ1-6
V: TRBV6-1
CDR3: CASSDPRTGGNSPLHF

J: TRBJ2-7
V: TRBV7-2
CDR3: CASSLVIAGGYEQYF

J: TRBJ1-1
V: TRBV18
CDR3: CASSSGENTEAFF